One sample yielded the 18 T cell receptor beta chains listed below, sequenced in a study of cytomegalovirus exposure and HLA in healthy donors. Amplification used 60 Vbeta primers and 13 Jbeta primers. TCRdb's table, derived via immunoSEQ multiplex PCR, lists solely in-frame clones and lacks some. The sample includes about 130,000 clones, 75% to 90% seen only once; the top ten take about 6.7%. The specimen sequenced was PBMCs. The receptors were gathered from a woman in her 30s in good health and CMV-seropositive.

The chain is built from TRBV7-9 and TRBJ2-2; 11 bases agree with TRBD2. Germline lookup yields CDR1 SEHNR and CDR2 FQNEAQ (reference sequence). Trimming cost V 4 bases and J 3 bases; bases outside gene matches: 4. CDR3 size: 16 residues. CDR3 in DNA: TGTGCCAGCAGCTCACCGACTAGCGGGGACACCGGGGAGCTGTTTTTT. Translation: CASSSPTSGDTGELFF.

Written as DNA, the CDR3 is TGTGCCAGCTCACCCACTAGGGCATTCTTCGCGAACACCGGGGAGCTGTTTTTT. Encoded protein: CASSPTRAFFANTGELFF. The chain uses TRBV18 and TRBJ2-2, with D tentatively TRBD2 (5 bases). The V gene lost 3 bases and the J gene lost 0 bases, with 17 bases spanning the gap. The CDR3 totals 18 residues. The germline gives CDR1 KGHSH, CDR2 LQKENI.

The V and J genes are TRBV5-1 and TRBJ2-2; 9 bases align to TRBD2. The ends lost 2 bases at V and 7 bases at J; junction bases unmatched: 6. The CDR3 consists of 15 residues. Germline CDR1 reads SGHRS; CDR2 reads YFSETQ. This CDR3 is CASSFGTSLDGELFF. In DNA, the CDR3 is TGCGCCAGCAGCTTTGGGACTAGCCTAGACGGGGAGCTGTTTTTT.

The gene calls are TRBV28 and TRBJ2-2, with 7 bases aligning to TRBD2. This CDR3 comprises 14 residues. J was trimmed by 6 bases and V by 6 bases; bases with no gene match: 7. CDR1 is MDHEN and CDR2 is SYDVKM in the germline V gene. In DNA form, the CDR3 reads TGTGCCAGCAGCCTAGGGACTACCCCCGGGGAGCTGTTTTTT. Its translation: CASSLGTTPGELFF.

CDR3 in amino acids: CASGQDRGQGIDTEAFF. In DNA form, the CDR3 reads TGTGCCAGCGGCCAGGACAGGGGGCAAGGGATAGACACTGAAGCTTTCTTT. J is TRBJ1-1 and V is TRBV6-4; the match to TRBD1 covers 11 bases. Per germline, CDR1 MRHNA and CDR2 SNTAGT. V lost 8 bases, J lost 3 bases, and 14 bases stayed unmatched. The CDR3 has 17 residues.

The rearrangement joins TRBV11-2 to TRBJ2-7; a weak D match, TRBD2 (5 bases). Germline CDR1 reads SGHAT; CDR2 reads FQNNGV. V lost 5 bases and J 2 bases, leaving 7 bases between the germline ends. There are 12 residues in the CDR3. Here the CDR3 DNA reads TGTGCCAGCAGCCGAGGGCCCTACGAGCAGTACTTC. Protein: CASSRGPYEQYF.

The gene calls are TRBV7-9 and TRBJ2-6; D call uncertain. CDR1 SEHNR and CDR2 FQNEAQ come from the germline V gene (reference sequence). This CDR3 spans 15 amino acids. V lost 3 bases and J lost 0, with 6 bases in between. CDR3 bases: TGTGCCAGCAGCTTGGCCGTCTCTGGGGCCAACGTCCTGACTTTC. It is translated as CASSLAVSGANVLTF.

The chain links TRBV7-9 to TRBJ1-2, with 9 bases matching TRBD1. CDR3 size: 13 residues. Germline V gene sequence: CDR1 SEHNR, CDR2 FQNEAQ (reference sequence). J gave up 6 bases and V 3 bases, and 2 bases lay outside the gene matches. The CDR3 bases are TGTGCCAGCAGCTTTGGACAGGGGCATGGCTACACCTTC. It yields the protein CASSFGQGHGYTF.

The chain recombines TRBV5-1 with TRBJ2-7; tentatively, D is TRBD2 (6 bases). This CDR3 spans 14 amino acids. The germline V and J ends were trimmed by 0 bases and 2 bases, with 9 bases remaining between them. Germline V lookup: CDR1 SGHRS, CDR2 YFSETQ. The CDR3 nucleotides are TGCGCCAGCAGCTTGGATGGACTAACCTACGAGCAGTACTTC. As protein: CASSLDGLTYEQYF. The variable domain in full, with the rest retrieved from reference TRBV5-1 and TRBJ2-7, is KAGVTQTPRYLIKTRGQQVTLSCSPISGHRSVSWYQQTPGQGLQFLFEYFSETQRNKGNFPGRFSGRQFSNSRSEMNVSTLELGDSALYLCASSLDGLTYEQYFGPGTRLTVT.

This chain joins TRBV14 and TRBJ1-4, with TRBD1 matching 7 bases. J was trimmed by 0 bases and V by 4 bases; bases with no gene match: 11. Germline V gene lookup returns CDR1 SGHDN and CDR2 FVKESK. The CDR3 sequence is 18 residues long. CDR3 residues: CASSLIRGTVATNEKLFF. DNA of the CDR3: TGTGCCAGCAGCCTAATTAGGGGGACAGTTGCAACTAATGAAAAACTGTTTTTT.

The V call is TRBV11-2, the J call TRBJ1-1; D ambiguous. Germline CDR1 and CDR2: SGHAT and FQNNGV. The CDR3 is 12 amino acids. Deletions cut 4 bases from V and 7 bases from J, with 10 bases between. This CDR3 reads CASSSLNGEAFF. The DNA of the CDR3 is TGTGCCAGCAGCTCCCTTAACGGTGAAGCTTTCTTT.

The chain combines TRBV2 with TRBJ2-3; TRBD2 matches 11 bases. Germline CDR1 is SNHLY and CDR2 is FYNNEI. J was trimmed by 6 bases and V by 8 bases; bases with no gene match: 10. The CDR3 runs 15 residues. The CDR3 DNA follows: TGTGCCAGCGGCATTAGCGGGGGGGACGGGGATACGCAGTATTTT. Translating it yields CASGISGGDGDTQYF.

The genes are TRBV18 and TRBJ1-1; TRBD1 matches at 7 bases. Germline values: CDR1 KGHSH, CDR2 LQKENI. V lost 1 base and J lost 0; bases outside the gene matches: 2. This CDR3 is 15 amino acids long. The CDR3, as DNA: TGTGCCAGCTCACCACTTACAGGGGTGAACACTGAAGCTTTCTTT. Translated: CASSPLTGVNTEAFF.

The chain couples TRBV18 to TRBJ1-1; D uncertain. The length of the CDR3 is 14 residues. The V end was cut by 2 bases, the J end by 4 bases, with 11 bases between. Germline-derived CDR1 and CDR2 are KGHSH and LQKENI. In DNA form, the CDR3 reads TGTGCCAGCTCACCATCGGAGGGTCTCACTGAAGCTTTCTTT. It encodes CASSPSEGLTEAFF. Combining the CDR3 with reference TRBV18 and TRBJ1-1 gives the whole variable domain NAGVMQNPRHLVRRRGQEARLRCSPMKGHSHVYWYRQLPEEGLKFMVYLQKENIIDESGMPKERFSAEFPKEGPSILRIQQVVRGDSAAYFCASSPSEGLTEAFFGQGTRLTVV.

Points on this clone: Other DNA sequences in this sample translate to the same CDR3. The genes are TRBV20-1 and TRBJ2-5, with a weak D call TRBD2 (5 bases). Between the trimmed V and J ends, which lost 6 bases and 5 bases, there was a span of 7 bases. In germline, CDR1 is DFQATT, CDR2 SNEGSKA (reference sequence). The CDR3 runs to 10 residues. CDR3 amino acids: CSARRETQYF. CDR3 DNA sequence: TGCAGTGCCCGGAGGGAGACCCAGTACTTC.

The J gene is TRBJ2-1, the V gene TRBV30, with TRBD1 identical over 8 bases. Per germline, CDR1 GTSNPN and CDR2 SVGIG (reference sequence). Germline trimming cut 3 bases from V and 16 bases from J; bases unmatched to any gene: 11. There are 12 residues in the CDR3. The CDR3 reads CAWSFSGQGDFF. As DNA, the CDR3 is TGTGCCTGGAGCTTTAGCGGACAGGGAGATTTCTTC.

The chain has TRBV18 and TRBJ2-7; 7 nucleotides line up with TRBD1. With 1 base clipped from V and 2 bases from J, the junction kept 5 bases outside the gene matches. This CDR3 region has 15 residues. Germline assignment: CDR1 KGHSH and CDR2 LQKENI. CDR3 residues: CASSPQDGTAYEQYF. DNA for the CDR3: TGTGCCAGCTCACCACAGGACGGGACAGCCTACGAGCAGTACTTC.

The chain has TRBV30 and TRBJ2-2, with D hard to call. CDR3 length: 15 amino acids. Trimming left V 2 bases short and J 1 base short, with 11 bases between. CDR1 and CDR2 (germline): GTSNPN, SVGIG (reference sequence). CDR3 protein: CAWSIAIWNTGELFF. CDR3 coding DNA: TGTGCCTGGAGTATCGCGATTTGGAACACCGGGGAGCTGTTTTTT.